A selection of T cell receptor beta chains follows, all from one sample in a study of blood T cell repertoires in COVID-19. Using immunoSEQ multiplex PCR, the repertoire was profiled, and TCRdb retains in-frame clones only, with some absent. The table shows 200,000 to 250,000 clones, with 65% to 85% occurring only once. The sample taken for sequencing was PBMCs or T cells enriched from blood (not recorded which). These receptor sequences come from a man aged 25 to 45 with acute COVID-19. Each CDR3 is given with its conserved first and last residue. The D gene is left open where the match is weak. Some rows have no size entry. The others give once, few or many, or a class for an expanded clone.

>TRBD2|once|TRBJ2-1|TRBV30
CAWSWGGEQFF
TGTGCCTGGAGTTGGGGGGGTGAGCAGTTCTTC
>TRBD1|once|TRBJ2-7|TRBV11-3
CASSFRSRGLYEQYF
TGTGCCAGCAGCTTTAGGAGCAGGGGGCTCTACGAGCAGTACTTC
>TRBD1|-|TRBJ2-2|TRBV2
CASSEVGQPGELFF
TGTGCCAGCAGTGAGGTGGGACAGCCAGGGGAGCTGTTTTTT
>-|-|TRBJ1-1|TRBV14
CASSQGWNTEAFF
TGTGCCAGCAGCCAGGGCTGGAACACTGAAGCTTTCTTT
>TRBD1|-|TRBJ1-1|TRBV10-1
CASSDWTGGPTEAFF
TGCGCCAGCAGTGACTGGACAGGGGGCCCCACTGAAGCTTTCTTT
>TRBD1|-|TRBJ1-1|TRBV7-9
CASSLWGTGEAFF
TGTGCCAGCAGCTTATGGGGGACAGGCGAAGCTTTCTTT
>TRBD1|-|TRBJ1-6|TRBV28
CASGTGGSSPLHF
TGTGCCAGCGGAACAGGGGGGTCTTCACCCCTCCACTTT
>TRBD2|-|TRBJ2-5|TRBV30
CAWKGRGVVKTQYF
TGTGCCTGGAAAGGGCGGGGGGTGGTCAAGACCCAGTACTTC
>-|-|TRBJ1-5|TRBV30
CAWSRSGRLGQPQHF
TGTGCCTGGAGTCGCAGCGGGCGCTTAGGGCAGCCCCAGCATTTT
>TRBD1|-|TRBJ1-2|TRBV28
CASSLGDRDDGYTF
TGTGCCAGCAGTTTAGGGGACAGGGACGATGGCTACACCTTC
>TRBD1|few|TRBJ2-7|TRBV19
CASRIGQGAYEQYF
TGTGCCAGTAGAATAGGACAGGGGGCGTACGAGCAGTACTTC
>-|-|TRBJ2-5|TRBV19
CASSTGRETQYF
TGTGCCAGTAGTACAGGGAGGGAGACCCAGTACTTC
>-|few|TRBJ1-2|TRBV7-9
CASSLDTNYGYTF
TGTGCCAGCAGCCTGGACACTAACTATGGCTACACCTTC
>-|once|TRBJ1-1|TRBV19
CASSIPTGLMNTEAFF
TGTGCCAGTAGTATCCCGACAGGTCTCATGAACACTGAAGCTTTCTTT
>-|-|TRBJ2-7|TRBV9
CASSVGKISSSYEQYF
TGTGCCAGCAGCGTAGGTAAAATTTCCAGTTCCTACGAGCAGTACTTC
>TRBD1|-|TRBJ2-1|TRBV28
CASSGGQGHNEQFF
TGTGCCAGCAGTGGGGGACAGGGCCACAATGAGCAGTTCTTC
>TRBD2|-|TRBJ2-3|TRBV5-1
CASSPFGASGGTRDTQYF
TGCGCCAGCAGCCCGTTCGGGGCTAGCGGGGGGACGAGGGATACGCAGTATTTT
>-|-|TRBJ1-2|TRBV30
CAWSVSPNYGYTF
TGTGCCTGGAGTGTCTCCCCTAACTATGGCTACACCTTC
>-|-|TRBJ1-2|TRBV5-1
CASRRGEYYGYTF
TGCGCCAGTCGTCGGGGAGAATACTATGGCTACACCTTC
>-|-|TRBJ2-7|TRBV7-6
CASDKREDNSYEQYF
TGTGCCAGTGACAAAAGAGAGGACAACTCCTACGAGCAGTACTTC
>-|-|TRBJ1-1|TRBV27
CASSLRGQNTEAFF
TGTGCCAGCAGTTTAAGGGGACAGAACACTGAAGCTTTCTTT
>-|-|TRBJ1-5|TRBV6-5
CASSLLFDQPQHF
TGTGCCAGCAGTCTATTGTTTGATCAGCCCCAGCATTTT